The clone carrying this T cell receptor beta chain occurred a few times. Its specificity is not known. The sample originates from a study of T cell responses to AZD1222 COVID-19 vaccine. Background on the study: Pooling covered second doses at about 4 or about 12 weeks. Broader study findings: Variant regions that are unmutated are reportedly the target of nearly half of spike-specific TCRs. The donor cohort was predominantly white British with a female majority, and clonal diversity may have been underestimated. Spike-wide vaccine-associated CD4 TCRs dominated at 160-218 and 743-854.

Produced via immunoSEQ multiplex PCR; TCRdb's table is partial and in-frame only. Of about 140,000 clones listed, around 92% were seen once; the top ten hold under 3.5%. Germline values: CDR1 MNHEY, CDR2 SVGEGT. V trimming: 5 bases; J trimming: 2 bases; junction bases outside the gene matches: 12. The CDR3 runs to 16 residues. Source: peripheral blood, taken on day 0 of AZD1222 vaccination. The chain uses TRBV6-2 or TRBV6-3 and TRBJ2-7; 7 bases map to TRBD1. The origin of this receptor is an adult in good health. The CDR3 loop is CASSRNRGEAPYEQYF. DNA for the CDR3: TGTGCCAGCAGTAGAAACAGGGGAGAGGCTCCCTACGAGCAGTACTTC.